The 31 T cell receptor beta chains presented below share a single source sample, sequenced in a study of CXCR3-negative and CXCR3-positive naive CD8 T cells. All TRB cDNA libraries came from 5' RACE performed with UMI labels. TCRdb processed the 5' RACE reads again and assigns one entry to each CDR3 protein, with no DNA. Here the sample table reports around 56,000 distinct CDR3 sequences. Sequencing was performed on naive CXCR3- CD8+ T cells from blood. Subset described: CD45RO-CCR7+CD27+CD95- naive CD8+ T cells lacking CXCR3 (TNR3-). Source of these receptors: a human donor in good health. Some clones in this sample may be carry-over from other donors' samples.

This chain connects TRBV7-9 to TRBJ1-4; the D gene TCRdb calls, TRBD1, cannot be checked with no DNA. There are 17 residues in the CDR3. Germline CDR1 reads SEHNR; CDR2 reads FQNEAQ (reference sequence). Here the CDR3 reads CASSLTNRGRTNEKLFF.

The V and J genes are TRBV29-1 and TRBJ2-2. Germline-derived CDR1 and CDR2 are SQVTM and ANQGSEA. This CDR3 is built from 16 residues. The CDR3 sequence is CSVEDGVARNTGELFF.

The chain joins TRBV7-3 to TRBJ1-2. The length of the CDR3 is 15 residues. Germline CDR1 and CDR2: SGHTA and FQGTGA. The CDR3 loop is CASSPGGPPSYGYTF.

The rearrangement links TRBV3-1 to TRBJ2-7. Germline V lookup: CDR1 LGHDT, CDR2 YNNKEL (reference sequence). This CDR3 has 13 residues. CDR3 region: CASSQTLGYEQYF.

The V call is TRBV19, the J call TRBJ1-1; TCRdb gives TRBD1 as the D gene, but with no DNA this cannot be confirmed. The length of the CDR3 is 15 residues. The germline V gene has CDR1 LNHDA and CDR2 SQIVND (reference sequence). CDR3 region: CASSMGTDTVTEAFF.

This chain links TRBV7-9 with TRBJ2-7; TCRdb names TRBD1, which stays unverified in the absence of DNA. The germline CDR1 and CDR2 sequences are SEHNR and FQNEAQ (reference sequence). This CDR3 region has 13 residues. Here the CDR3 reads CASSLGQGREQYF.

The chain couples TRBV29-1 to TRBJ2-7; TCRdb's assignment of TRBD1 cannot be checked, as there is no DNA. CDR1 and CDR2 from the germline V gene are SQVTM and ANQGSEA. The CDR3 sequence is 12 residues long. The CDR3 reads CSARHGDYEQYF.

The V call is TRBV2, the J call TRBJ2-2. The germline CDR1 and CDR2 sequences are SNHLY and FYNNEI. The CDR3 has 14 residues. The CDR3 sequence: CASSDPRNTGELFF.

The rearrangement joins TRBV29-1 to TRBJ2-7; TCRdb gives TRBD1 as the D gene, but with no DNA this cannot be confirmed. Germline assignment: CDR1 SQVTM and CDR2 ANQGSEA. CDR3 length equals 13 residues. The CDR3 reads CSVVSATTYEQYF.

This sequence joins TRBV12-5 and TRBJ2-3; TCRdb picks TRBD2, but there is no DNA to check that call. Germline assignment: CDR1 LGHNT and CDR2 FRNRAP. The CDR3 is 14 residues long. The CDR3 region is CASGLAGPTDTQYF.

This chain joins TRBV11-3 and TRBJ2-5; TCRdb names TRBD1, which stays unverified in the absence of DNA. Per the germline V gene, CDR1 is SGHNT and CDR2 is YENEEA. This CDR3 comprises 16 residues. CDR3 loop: CASQGRVRSVEETQYF.

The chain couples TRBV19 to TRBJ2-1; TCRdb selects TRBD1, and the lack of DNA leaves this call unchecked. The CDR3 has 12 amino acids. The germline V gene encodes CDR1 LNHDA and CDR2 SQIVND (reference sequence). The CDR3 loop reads CATETVANEQFF.

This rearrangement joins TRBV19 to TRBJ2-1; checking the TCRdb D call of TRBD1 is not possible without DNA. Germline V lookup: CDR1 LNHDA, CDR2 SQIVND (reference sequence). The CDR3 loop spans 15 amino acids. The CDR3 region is CASSMGQGLYNEQFF.

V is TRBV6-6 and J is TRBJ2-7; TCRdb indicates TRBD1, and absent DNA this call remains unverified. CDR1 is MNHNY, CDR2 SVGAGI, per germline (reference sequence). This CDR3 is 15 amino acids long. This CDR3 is CASSWDREYSYEQYF.

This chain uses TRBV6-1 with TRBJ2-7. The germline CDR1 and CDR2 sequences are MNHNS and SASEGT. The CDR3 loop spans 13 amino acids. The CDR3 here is CASSERVDREQYF.

CDR3 protein: CAISESRTGGGARSYEQYF. The chain recombines TRBV10-3 with TRBJ2-7; absent DNA, TCRdb's TRBD1 call cannot be checked. Germline V gene sequence: CDR1 ENHRY, CDR2 SYGVKD. The CDR3 is 19 residues long.

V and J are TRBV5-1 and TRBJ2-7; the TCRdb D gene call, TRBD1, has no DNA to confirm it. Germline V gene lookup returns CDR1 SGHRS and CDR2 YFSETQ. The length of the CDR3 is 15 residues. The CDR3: CASSQKLGTPDEQYF.

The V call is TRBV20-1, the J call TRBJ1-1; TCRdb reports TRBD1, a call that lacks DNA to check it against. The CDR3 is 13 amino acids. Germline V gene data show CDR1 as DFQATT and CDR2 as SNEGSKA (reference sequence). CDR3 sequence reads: CSAGTGVNTEAFF.

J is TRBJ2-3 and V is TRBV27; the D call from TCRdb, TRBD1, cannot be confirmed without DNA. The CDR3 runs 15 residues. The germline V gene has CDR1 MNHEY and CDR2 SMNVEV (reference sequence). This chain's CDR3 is CASSPTGFETDTQYF.

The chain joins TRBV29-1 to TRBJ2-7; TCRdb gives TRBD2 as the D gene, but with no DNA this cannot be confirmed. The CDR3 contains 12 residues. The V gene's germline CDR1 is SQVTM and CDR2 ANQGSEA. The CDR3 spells CSVGGGAYVQYF.

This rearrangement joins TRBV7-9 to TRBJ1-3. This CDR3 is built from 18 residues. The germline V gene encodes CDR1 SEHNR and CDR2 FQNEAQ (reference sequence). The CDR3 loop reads CASSLGSIQWSSGNTIYF.

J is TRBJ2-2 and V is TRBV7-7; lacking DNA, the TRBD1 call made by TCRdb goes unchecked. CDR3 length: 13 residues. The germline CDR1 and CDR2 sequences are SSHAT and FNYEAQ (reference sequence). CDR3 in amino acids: CASSFPGSGELFF.

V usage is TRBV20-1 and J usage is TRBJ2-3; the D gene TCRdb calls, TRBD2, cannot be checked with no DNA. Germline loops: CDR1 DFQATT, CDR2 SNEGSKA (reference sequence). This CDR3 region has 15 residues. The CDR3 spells CSARGSKSGLDTQYF.

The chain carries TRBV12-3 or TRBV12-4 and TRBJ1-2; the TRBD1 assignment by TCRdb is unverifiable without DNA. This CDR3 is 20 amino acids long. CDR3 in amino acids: CASSRPGTGKPKKAGYGYTF.

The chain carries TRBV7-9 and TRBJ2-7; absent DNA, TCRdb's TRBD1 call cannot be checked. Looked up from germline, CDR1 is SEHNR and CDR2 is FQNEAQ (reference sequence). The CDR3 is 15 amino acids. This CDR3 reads CASSLDPGQNYEQYF.

The CDR3 sequence is CASSSSKLGQSSYEQYF. The chain couples TRBV6-9 to TRBJ2-7; TCRdb's assignment of TRBD1 cannot be checked, as there is no DNA. This CDR3 is 17 amino acids long. Germline assignment: CDR1 MNHGY and CDR2 SVAAGI.

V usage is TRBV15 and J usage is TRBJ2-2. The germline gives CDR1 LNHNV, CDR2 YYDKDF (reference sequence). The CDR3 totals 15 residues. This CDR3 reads CATSTQTENTGELFF.

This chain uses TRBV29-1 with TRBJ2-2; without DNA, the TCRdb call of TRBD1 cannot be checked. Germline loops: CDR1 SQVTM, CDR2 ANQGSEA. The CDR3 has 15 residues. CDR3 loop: CSVERAGRGTGELFF.

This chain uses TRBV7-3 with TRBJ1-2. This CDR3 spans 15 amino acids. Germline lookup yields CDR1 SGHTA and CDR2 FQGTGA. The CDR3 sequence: CASSLAPGLDYGYTF.

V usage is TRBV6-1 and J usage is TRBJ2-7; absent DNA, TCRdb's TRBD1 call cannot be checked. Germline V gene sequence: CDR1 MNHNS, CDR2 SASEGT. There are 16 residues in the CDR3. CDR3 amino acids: CASTGGSGGFYYEQYF.

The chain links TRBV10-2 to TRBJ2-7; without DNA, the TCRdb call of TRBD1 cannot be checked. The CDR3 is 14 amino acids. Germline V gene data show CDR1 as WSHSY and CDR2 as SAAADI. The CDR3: CASPPHRGLYEQYF.